A selection of T cell receptor beta chains follows, all from one sample in a study of T cells after yellow fever vaccination. MiXCR was run by TCRdb on the 5' RACE reads, yielding one entry per CDR3 protein. The sample consists of 250,000 to 300,000 distinct CDR3 sequences, roughly 5% of them appearing once. The specimen comprised CD4+ T cells sorted from PBMCs, sampled on the day of the yellow fever booster vaccination. These TCRs come from a man younger than 35 who received the YFV17D yellow fever vaccine. CDR3s include the opening cysteine and the closing phenylalanine or tryptophan. The D gene is left open where the match is weak. Rows give clone size only sometimes, using once, few, many, or a class for an expanded clone.

D gene | clone size | J gene | V gene | CDR3 protein | CDR3 DNA
TRBD2 | . | TRBJ2-4 | TRBV4-1 | CASSQVLGLGENIQYF | TGCGCCAGCAGCCAAGTTCTAGGACTAGGTGAAAACATTCAGTACTTC
TRBD1 | few | TRBJ1-2 | TRBV10-2 | CASSEGTGGIGYTF | TGCGCCAGCAGTGAGGGGACAGGGGGAATTGGCTACACCTTC
TRBD2 | many | TRBJ2-3 | TRBV7-3 | CASSPGLPTDTQYF | TGTGCCAGCAGCCCGGGACTACCCACAGATACGCAGTATTTT
. | many | TRBJ2-3 | TRBV5-4 | CASGETGHTDTQYF | TGTGCCAGCGGGGAGACAGGACACACAGATACGCAGTATTTT
. | . | TRBJ2-3 | TRBV10-2 | CASSEALGGGRDTQYF | TGCGCCAGCAGTGAGGCCCTGGGGGGCGGAAGGGATACGCAGTATTTT
TRBD2 | few | TRBJ2-2 | TRBV4-3 | CASSQEAGGRSGELFF | TGCGCCAGCAGCCAGGAAGCGGGGGGACGCTCCGGGGAGCTGTTTTTT
. | few | TRBJ1-1 | TRBV30 | CAWSDLSRTEAFF | TGTGCCTGGAGTGATTTATCGAGGACTGAAGCTTTCTTT
. | few | TRBJ1-4 | TRBV6-2/TRBV6-3 | CASSYLRRLNEKLFF | TGTGCCAGCAGTTACTTAAGACGGCTCAATGAAAAACTGTTTTTT
TRBD1 | many | TRBJ2-2 | TRBV10-3 | CAIRKGQGRSNTGELFF | TGTGCCATCAGGAAGGGACAGGGACGATCGAACACCGGGGAGCTGTTTTTT
TRBD1 | many | TRBJ1-5 | TRBV29-1 | CSVGTGGHQPQHF | TGCAGCGTCGGGACAGGGGGCCATCAGCCCCAGCATTTT
TRBD1 | few | TRBJ2-7 | TRBV15 | CATSRRTGESSYEQYF | TGTGCCACCAGCAGGAGGACAGGGGAAAGCTCCTACGAGCAGTACTTC
TRBD2 | many | TRBJ2-3 | TRBV5-1 | CASTTGLAVSDTQYF | TGCGCCAGCACCACGGGACTAGCAGTGTCAGATACGCAGTATTTT
. | few | TRBJ1-5 | TRBV5-1 | CASSLEALNQPQHF | TGCGCCAGCAGCTTGGAAGCCTTAAATCAGCCCCAGCATTTT
. | few | TRBJ2-5 | TRBV20-1 | CSARDRGQGRETQYF | TGCAGTGCTAGAGATCGAGGGCAGGGGAGGGAGACCCAGTACTTC
. | many | TRBJ1-2 | TRBV2 | CASSVRVTDYGYTF | TGTGCCAGCAGTGTGAGGGTAACAGACTATGGCTACACCTTC
TRBD1 | many | TRBJ2-7 | TRBV14 | CASSQERQGEQYF | TGTGCCAGCAGCCAAGAGCGACAGGGCGAGCAGTACTTC
. | . | TRBJ2-5 | TRBV2 | CASSEDGPETQYF | TGTGCCAGCAGTGAAGATGGACCCGAGACCCAGTACTTC
. | . | TRBJ1-5 | TRBV20-1 | CSAFLGSQHF | TGCAGTGCTTTTTTAGGGTCCCAGCATTTT
TRBD1 | . | TRBJ1-2 | TRBV20-1 | CSARWTGAFYGYTF | TGCAGTGCTAGATGGACAGGGGCCTTCTATGGCTACACCTTC
. | . | TRBJ1-1 | TRBV28 | CASSLRVPTEAFF | TGTGCCAGCAGTTTACGCGTTCCCACTGAAGCTTTCTTT
TRBD2 | few | TRBJ2-5 | TRBV4-2 | CASSPGSSSGFQETQYF | TGTGCCAGCAGCCCAGGTTCATCTAGCGGGTTCCAAGAGACCCAGTACTTC
. | few | TRBJ1-2 | TRBV11-1 | CASSRGNYGYTF | TGTGCCAGCAGCAGGGGCAACTATGGCTACACCTTC
TRBD2 | . | TRBJ2-5 | TRBV7-2 | CASTAGVRETQYF | TGTGCCAGCACTGCGGGGGTTAGGGAGACCCAGTACTTC